Each of the 24 T cell receptor beta chains below was sequenced from the same sample in a study of regulatory T cells in long-lasting Graves disease. Time point here: persistent/refractory GD, antithyroid drugs over 5 years with positive TRAb. RNA isolated from PBMCs was used to make the TCR library. The authors built TCR beta libraries using iRepertoire HTBI primers and Arm-PCR of CDR3 regions. TCRdb redid the calling of the multiplex PCR reads with MiXCR, one entry per CDR3 protein. Of about 430,000 distinct CDR3 sequences listed, around 23% are singletons. This sample comprised peripheral blood mononuclear cells (PBMCs), obtained when the disease was refractory, from a patient treated with antithyroid drugs. The receptors derive from a female donor with Graves disease.

The table lists this clonotype with a few counts. V is TRBV4-1 and J is TRBJ1-2; 8 bases are a match to TRBD1. The V gene's germline CDR1 is MGHRA and CDR2 YSYEKL. Trimming cost V 4 bases and J 5 bases; bases outside gene matches: 9. This CDR3 is 15 amino acids long. For the CDR3, the DNA is TGCGCCAGCAGCCTATCGCCCACAGGGGGGTATGGCTACACCTTC. It specifies CASSLSPTGGYGYTF.

The chain employs TRBV27 and TRBJ2-3, with D uncertain. CDR1 is MNHEY and CDR2 is SMNVEV in the germline V gene (reference sequence). The CDR3 contains 14 residues. The V gene lost 5 bases and the J gene lost 6 bases, with 15 bases spanning the gap. CDR3 bases: TGTGCCAGCAGTCCCTCGCCAACGCGGGATACGCAGTATTTT. Protein product: CASSPSPTRDTQYF.

This clonotype was seen a handful of times. V usage is TRBV6-1 and J usage is TRBJ1-2; the match to TRBD1 covers 8 bases. This CDR3 is built from 17 residues. Germline V lookup: CDR1 MNHNS, CDR2 SASEGT. The V gene end was trimmed by 3 bases and the J gene end by 7 bases; junction bases not matched to a gene: 16. The CDR3 DNA sequence: TGTGCCAGCAGTGACTCAGGATCAGGGGGCGCCTCGGGTGGCTACACCTTC. Translated: CASSDSGSGGASGGYTF.

The CDR3 reads CALGRNQPQHF. For the CDR3, the DNA is TGTGCCCTGGGACGAAATCAGCCCCAGCATTTT. The rearrangement uses TRBV30 and TRBJ1-5; D may be TRBD1 (5 bases). Germline values: CDR1 GTSNPN, CDR2 SVGIG (reference sequence). The ends were cut back, 8 bases at V and 4 bases at J, with 9 bases in the middle. This CDR3 is built from 11 residues.

The chain links TRBV10-3 to TRBJ2-7, with D unresolved. Per the germline V gene, CDR1 is ENHRY and CDR2 is SYGVKD. Trimming took off 4 bases at V and 3 bases at J, with 10 bases between the two ends. The CDR3 is 13 amino acids. The CDR3 DNA reads TGTGCCATCAGTGGGTCAGAGAACTACGAGCAGTACTTC. Protein product: CAISGSENYEQYF.

The sample holds many counts of this clonotype. The rearrangement links TRBV12-3 or TRBV12-4 to TRBJ2-2; unclear D gene. The ends were cut back, 1 base at V and 7 bases at J, with 13 bases in the middle. The CDR3 totals 15 residues. The CDR3 nucleotides read TGTGCCAGCAGTTTAGGCCCTGGGATGGTCGGGGAGCTGTTTTTT. It encodes CASSLGPGMVGELFF.

This clonotype was counted ten times or more. CDR3 protein: CASSSFWAPGQPNTEAFF. The CDR3 DNA reads as TGTGCCAGCAGTTCATTTTGGGCCCCGGGACAGCCTAACACTGAAGCTTTCTTT. This chain joins TRBV28 and TRBJ1-1; TRBD1 matches 7 bases. In germline, CDR1 is MDHEN, CDR2 SYDVKM. This CDR3 comprises 18 residues. Germline trimming cut 4 bases from V and 2 bases from J; bases unmatched to any gene: 16.

J is TRBJ2-7 and V is TRBV10-1, with a possible D match to TRBD1 (6 bases). This CDR3 has 13 amino acids. V was pared by 5 bases and J by 5 bases, with 13 bases between. Germline loops: CDR1 WNHNN, CDR2 SYGVQD (reference sequence). Here the CDR3 reads CASSPAGGHEQYF. The CDR3, as DNA: TGCGCCAGCAGTCCAGCTGGGGGCCACGAGCAGTACTTC.

This clonotype was seen at least ten times. The chain is built from TRBV6-1 and TRBJ2-5; TRBD2 agrees at 8 bases. V trimming: 8 bases; J trimming: 5 bases; junction bases outside the gene matches: 7. CDR1 is MNHNS, CDR2 SASEGT, per germline. The CDR3 extends over 13 amino acids. The CDR3 DNA reads as TGTGCCAGCGTAACGGGAGGGCATGAGACCCAGTACTTC. Translated: CASVTGGHETQYF.

This clonotype was detected ten times or more. This chain's CDR3 is CARARDTGELFF. The DNA for the CDR3 is TGTGCCAGAGCCCGGGACACCGGGGAGCTGTTTTTT. V gene TRBV2 combines with J gene TRBJ2-2; no definite D call. Trimming removed 9 bases at V and 3 bases at J, with 8 bases between. The CDR3 extends over 12 amino acids. Germline V gene lookup returns CDR1 SNHLY and CDR2 FYNNEI.

There are a few counts of this clonotype. J is TRBJ1-2 and V is TRBV7-9; D gene uncertain. V was shortened by 1 base and J by 6 bases, with 12 bases between the two germline ends. The CDR3 spans 14 residues. Looked up from germline, CDR1 is SEHNR and CDR2 is FQNEAQ (reference sequence). DNA of the CDR3: TGTGCCAGCAGCTTAGGAACAGCTTATAATGGCTACACCTTC. Protein sequence: CASSLGTAYNGYTF.

This clonotype was found a few times. The chain uses TRBV29-1 and TRBJ2-7; TRBD1 matches at 7 bases. J gave up 5 bases and V 5 bases, and 9 bases lay outside the gene matches. Germline CDR1 SQVTM, CDR2 ANQGSEA. The CDR3 totals 13 residues. The CDR3 DNA follows: TGCAGCGTTCTGACAGGGTTTAAGGACGAGCAGTACTTC. Protein product: CSVLTGFKDEQYF.

This clonotype was recorded many times. The V gene is TRBV18, the J gene TRBJ1-4; 7 nucleotides line up with TRBD1. V lost 3 bases and J lost 5; bases outside the gene matches: 0. Germline V gene sequence: CDR1 KGHSH, CDR2 LQKENI. The length of the CDR3 is 13 residues. The DNA of the CDR3 is TGTGCCAGCTCACCGGGACAGAATGAAAAACTGTTTTTT. Translated, it gives CASSPGQNEKLFF.

This clonotype was recorded many times. The chain has TRBV28 and TRBJ2-5; 8 bases align to TRBD2. J lost 5 bases, V lost 9 bases, and 14 bases had no gene match. The CDR3 is 15 amino acids. The germline V gene encodes CDR1 MDHEN and CDR2 SYDVKM. Here the CDR3 DNA reads TGTGCCAGTACGGGGGGGCTATTATCGGAGGAGACCCAGTACTTC. Its translation: CASTGGLLSEETQYF.

The genes are TRBV19 and TRBJ2-5; 7 bases map to TRBD1. V dropped 5 bases and J dropped 5; count of bases not matched to a gene: 14. This CDR3 is built from 16 residues. Germline V gene sequence: CDR1 LNHDA, CDR2 SQIVND (reference sequence). The CDR3 sequence is CASSWGTDLTGETQYF. In nucleotides, the CDR3 is TGTGCCAGTAGTTGGGGGACAGATTTGACTGGGGAGACCCAGTACTTC.

The genes are TRBV29-1 and TRBJ1-1, with 8 nucleotides matching TRBD1. The V and J ends lost 7 bases and 3 bases, in that order; junction bases with no gene match: 16. Per germline, CDR1 SQVTM and CDR2 ANQGSEA. The CDR3 is made up of 16 amino acids. CDR3 sequence: CSARPPGTGRDTEAFF. As DNA, the CDR3 is TGCAGCGCCCGACCCCCCGGGACAGGTAGGGACACTGAAGCTTTCTTT.

The table lists this clonotype with a few counts. This chain uses TRBV28 with TRBJ1-6, with D maybe TRBD1 (5 bases). V was shortened by 3 bases and J by 3 bases, with 15 bases between the two germline ends. Germline lookup yields CDR1 MDHEN and CDR2 SYDVKM. The CDR3 is 17 amino acids. The CDR3 is CASSLARMTVYNSPLHF. In nucleotides, the CDR3 is TGTGCCAGCAGTTTGGCTCGCATGACAGTCTATAATTCACCCCTCCACTTT.

This clonotype was observed at least ten times. The chain's CDR3 is CASSTRTQVYGYTF. CDR3 DNA: TGTGCCAGCAGTACTAGGACACAGGTCTATGGCTACACCTTC. This chain joins TRBV28 and TRBJ1-2, with D maybe TRBD1 (5 bases). Germline V lookup: CDR1 MDHEN, CDR2 SYDVKM. The germline V and J ends were trimmed by 5 bases and 4 bases, with 14 bases remaining between them. The CDR3 sequence is 14 residues long.

The chain has TRBV7-9 and TRBJ1-3, with D unresolved. Germline V gene sequence: CDR1 SEHNR, CDR2 FQNEAQ (reference sequence). The CDR3 totals 16 residues. Trimming shortened V by 3 bases and J by 3 bases, and 15 bases separated the two germline ends. The CDR3 DNA reads as TGTGCCAGCAGCTTGCTACGCCCGGCCCTTGGAAACACCATATATTTT. Translated, it gives CASSLLRPALGNTIYF.

The genes are TRBV12-3 or TRBV12-4 and TRBJ2-1; 8 positions agree with TRBD2. The CDR3 contains 13 residues. Trimming cost V 7 bases and J 9 bases; bases outside gene matches: 8. The CDR3 bases are TGTGCCAGCACCTCGGGGGGGCTCTCTGAGCAGTTCTTC. This translates into CASTSGGLSEQFF.

Of note for this clonotype: This clone may be a read error of a much larger clone one base away. Here the CDR3 reads CATYSGTDQETQCF. CDR3 nucleotide sequence: TGTGCCACCTATAGCGGGACAGACCAAGAGACCCAGTGCTTC. This chain uses TRBV5-4 with TRBJ2-5; D is perhaps TRBD2 (8 bases). Germline V gene data show CDR1 as SGHNT and CDR2 as YYREEE (reference sequence). The CDR3 length is 14 residues.

Only a few counts were recorded for this clonotype. V gene TRBV6-1 combines with J gene TRBJ1-5; D unresolved. The V end lost 6 bases, the J end lost 1 base, and 13 bases lay between the germline ends. Germline lookup yields CDR1 MNHNS and CDR2 SASEGT. The CDR3 contains 15 residues. The chain's CDR3 is CASSPAPGSNQPQHF. Here the CDR3 DNA reads TGTGCCAGCAGCCCGGCCCCAGGAAGCAATCAGCCCCAGCATTTT.

Remarks on this clonotype: A much larger clone differs from this one at a single base, so this may be a read error. For the CDR3, the DNA is TGTGCCAGCAGTGAGGGGACAATGAGCAATCAGCCCCAGCATTTT. Translated, it gives CASSEGTMSNQPQHF. The chain combines TRBV28 with TRBJ1-5, with D possibly TRBD1 on 6 matching bases. The CDR3 sequence is 15 residues long. V lost 5 bases and J lost 1, with 12 bases in between. Germline CDR1 and CDR2: MDHEN and SYDVKM.

This clonotype was seen repeatedly, ten times or more. The rearrangement links TRBV27 to TRBJ2-6; TRBD2 might be the D (5 bases). V was clipped by 4 bases and J by 1 base, with 11 bases between them. CDR3 length: 16 amino acids. The germline V gene encodes CDR1 MNHEY and CDR2 SMNVEV (reference sequence). This CDR3 reads CASSSPLASGANVLTF. CDR3 nucleotides: TGTGCCAGCAGTTCACCTCTAGCATCTGGGGCCAACGTCCTGACTTTC.